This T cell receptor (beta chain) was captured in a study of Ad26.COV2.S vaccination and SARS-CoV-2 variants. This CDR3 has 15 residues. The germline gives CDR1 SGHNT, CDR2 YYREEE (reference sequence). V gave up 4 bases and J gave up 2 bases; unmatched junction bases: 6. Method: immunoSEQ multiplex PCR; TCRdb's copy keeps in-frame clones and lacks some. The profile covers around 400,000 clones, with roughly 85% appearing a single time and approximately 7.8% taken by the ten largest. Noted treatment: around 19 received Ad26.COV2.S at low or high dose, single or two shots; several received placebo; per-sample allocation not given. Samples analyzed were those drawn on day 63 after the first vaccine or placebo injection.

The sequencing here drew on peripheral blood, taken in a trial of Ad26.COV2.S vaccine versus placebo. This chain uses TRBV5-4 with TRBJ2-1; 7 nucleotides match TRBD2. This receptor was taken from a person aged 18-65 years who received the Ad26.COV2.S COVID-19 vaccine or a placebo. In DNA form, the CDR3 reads TGTGCCAGCAGCGCCAGGCTAGCGGCCTACAATGAGCAGTTCTTC. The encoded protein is CASSARLAAYNEQFF.